This T cell receptor (beta chain) originates from a study of blood T cells in healthy people across ages (dated by TCRdb to between 2014 and 2016). For context, the study as a whole: In model experiments, roughly one uniquely barcoded TCR beta cDNA molecule per two T cells was captured by template switching. To track age-related changes in TCR beta repertoire diversity, the study relied on deep sequencing normalized with unique cDNA molecular identifiers. The donors were split into four age groups: young (average around 15 years), middle-aged (about 40), aged (roughly 68) and long-lived (under 85). To avoid experimental bias, donors of different ages were randomly spread across the sequencing lanes. The study analyzed two additional independent replicas of 1 million unique cDNA reads from the same blood draw for two donors, one aged 18 to 30 and one aged 80 or older.

V is shortened by 5 bases, J by 2 bases, and the region joining them spans 22 bases. In the germline V gene, CDR1 corresponds to MDHEN and CDR2 to SYDVKM. Its CDR3 holds 18 amino acids, cysteine through phenylalanine. Left in the record is the CDR3 DNA by itself, 54 bases read in frame from the first base. The method was 5' RACE. The sample was run on an Illumina HiSeq 2500. A second PCR of roughly 7 to 11 cycles was performed with a sample-barcoded 5' primer and a J-beta primer mix. A template-switch 5' adaptor carrying 12 random nucleotides introduced a unique molecular identifier onto each TCR beta cDNA molecule. Each sample yielded at least 3 million CDR3-containing paired-end reads. All of the RNA was converted into first-strand cDNA using the Mint cDNA synthesis kit, with a TRBC-specific oligonucleotide serving as the primer. After uracil-DNA glycosylase treatment, a first 18-cycle PCR used universal primers M1SS and BC2_uni_R on all cDNA. As for how the authors treated the data: For normalization, 1 million high-quality reads were randomly selected from each sample, with every read carrying a distinct molecular identifier. Reads with shared molecular identifiers were discarded instead of being binned into consensus sequences. MiTCR, set to a Q25 quality threshold and the strictest error-elimination algorithm, was used for CDR3 identification, clonotype clustering and error correction. A nonparametric unseen species model with Euler transformation was used to estimate lower-bound total TCR beta diversity. TCRdb redid the processing of the public reads, applying fastp at Q25 and MiXCR, and retained in-frame beta chains. One record per CDR3 amino acid sequence lists the most common genes and DNA. None of the V and J calls come from the authors' own analysis; TCRdb made them. The sample records 800,000 to 1,000,000 distinct CDR3 sequences, about 48% of which are singletons. Jointly, the top ten make up roughly 12% of the sample.

The 39 donors, aged about 6 to 95 years, were systemically healthy Caucasian individuals from Russia. Around 9.7 milliliters of peripheral blood were collected from each donor into EDTA-treated Vacutainer tubes. Ficoll-Paque density-gradient centrifugation was used to isolate PBMCs, with at least 6.5 million per sample. Trizol reagent was used to extract total RNA from PBMCs, with at least 5.5 micrograms per sample. For every donor, flow cytometry on a PBMC aliquot measured the percentage of naive CD45RAhigh/CD27high T cells. Study-wide conclusions, independent of this receptor: The percentage of naive T cells measured by flow cytometry correlated strongly with observed TCR beta diversity. Because donor CMV infection status was unknown, age-related changes in expanded clonotypes were potentially confounded. Compared with the aged group, the long-lived group had more naive CD4+ T cells, fewer expanded clones and increased TCR diversity, suggesting age selection. Total diversity estimates from one million sequenced T cells were considered lower bounds and underestimates. Bulk unsorted PBMC profiling prevented conclusive comparison of naive and antigen-experienced compartments. As age increased, observed TCR beta diversity per million T cells dropped in a roughly linear way, and a significant reduction was already evident by age roughly 36.

Worth noting for this clonotype: What this receptor recognizes is not known. Base qualities are not recorded, but no much larger clone differs from it by a single base.

The receptor's source is a young man in good health. The specimen was blood. Recombination joined TRBV28 with TRBJ2-1; the best D guess is TRBD2, with 5 bases matching. The DNA sequence follows: TGTGCCAGCAGTCCCCTAAGATGGGCCGCCGGGACCTACAATGAGCAGTTCTTC. This codes for CASSPLRWAAGTYNEQFF.